Below, 8 T cell receptor beta chains from the same sample are listed, as sequenced in a study of blood T cell repertoires in COVID-19. Sequencing used immunoSEQ multiplex PCR; TCRdb keeps in-frame clones, though not all of them. The sample holds fewer than 30,000 clones, about 85% seen once. Material for sequencing was peripheral blood. These receptors were taken from a woman in her sixties or seventies with acute or convalescent COVID-19.

The J gene is TRBJ2-7, the V gene TRBV20-1; D is unclear. Germline V CDR1 and CDR2: DFQATT, SNEGSKA (reference sequence). The CDR3 contains 11 residues. V was clipped by 5 bases and J by 4 bases, with 9 bases between them. CDR3 bases: TGCAGTGCTGCCACTAAATACGAGCAGTACTTC. Its protein is CSAATKYEQYF.

The gene calls are TRBV6-5 and TRBJ2-3, with D possibly being TRBD2 (5 bases). This CDR3 has 13 amino acids. The V end lost 5 bases, the J end lost 2 bases, and 8 bases lay between the germline ends. Germline assignment: CDR1 MNHEY and CDR2 SVGAGI. CDR3 in amino acids: CASSQRLTDTQYF. In DNA, the CDR3 is TGTGCCAGCAGTCAGCGGCTCACAGATACGCAGTATTTT.

V is TRBV18 and J is TRBJ2-3, with 13 bases identical to TRBD2. The CDR3 spans 20 residues. From germline, CDR1 is KGHSH and CDR2 LQKENI. With 2 bases clipped from V and 4 bases from J, the junction kept 15 bases outside the gene matches. CDR3 sequence (DNA): TGTGCCAGCTCACCAAGTTCGGGACTAGCGGGGATTGAGAAGGCAGATACGCAGTATTTT. The encoded protein is CASSPSSGLAGIEKADTQYF.

This clone was counted only a few times. V is TRBV5-1 and J is TRBJ1-1; 9 positions match TRBD1. Germline values: CDR1 SGHRS, CDR2 YFSETQ. The CDR3 has 16 residues. V lost 1 base and J lost 6; bases outside the gene matches: 10. The CDR3 sequence is CASSLNPQGAGAEAFF. The CDR3 bases are TGCGCCAGCAGCTTGAACCCACAGGGGGCCGGCGCTGAAGCTTTCTTT.

This rearrangement joins TRBV9 to TRBJ1-2; D call uncertain. V lost 6 bases and J 2 bases, leaving 8 bases between the germline ends. The germline CDR1 and CDR2 sequences are SGDLS and YYNGEE. This CDR3 contains 12 residues. Written as DNA, the CDR3 is TGTGCCAGCACAGCGGAGAACTATGGCTACACCTTC. Its translation: CASTAENYGYTF. Drawing the rest from reference TRBV9 and TRBJ1-2, the complete variable domain is DSGVTQTPKHLITATGQRVTLRCSPRSGDLSVYWYQQSLDQGLQFLIQYYNGEERAKGNILERFSAQQFPDLHSELNLSSLELGDSALYFCASTAENYGYTFGSGTRLTVV.

The V gene is TRBV7-8, the J gene TRBJ1-1; the match to TRBD1 covers 11 bases. With 5 bases clipped from V and 8 bases from J, the junction kept 10 bases outside the gene matches. The CDR3 runs 15 residues. Looked up from germline, CDR1 is SGHVS and CDR2 is FQNEAQ. CDR3 region: CASSRAGTGGPEAFF. In DNA, the CDR3 is TGTGCCAGCAGCCGAGCCGGGACAGGGGGGCCAGAAGCTTTCTTT.

V is TRBV5-6 and J is TRBJ1-5; a weak D match, TRBD1 (6 bases). Germline CDR1 SGHDT, CDR2 YYEEEE. The CDR3 is 14 amino acids. Trimming removed 2 bases at V and 5 bases at J, with 11 bases between. CDR3 in amino acids: CASSLSGVHQPQHF. Here the CDR3 DNA reads TGTGCCAGCAGCTTATCAGGGGTCCATCAGCCCCAGCATTTT.

V gene TRBV29-1 combines with J gene TRBJ2-7, with 9 nucleotides matching TRBD1. The ends lost 7 bases at V and 6 bases at J; junction bases unmatched: 4. The CDR3 extends over 11 amino acids. Germline loops: CDR1 SQVTM, CDR2 ANQGSEA. This chain's CDR3 is CSAGQGSEQYF. The CDR3 DNA is TGCAGCGCCGGACAGGGGAGCGAGCAGTACTTC.